This T cell receptor beta chain came from a study of cytomegalovirus exposure and HLA in healthy donors. With 60 Vbeta and 13 Jbeta primers, the PCR was carried out. TCRdb's table, derived via immunoSEQ multiplex PCR, lists solely in-frame clones and lacks some. Among about 160,000 clones, 65% to 90% were seen once, and the ten largest hold nearly 2%. Trimming removed 0 bases from V and 1 base from J, with 11 bases in between. The CDR3 spans 15 residues. Looked up from germline, CDR1 is SGHRS and CDR2 is YFSETQ. The source is a woman younger than 35 in good health and CMV-seronegative. The sequencing sample was made of PBMCs. This chain links TRBV5-1 with TRBJ2-7; D is perhaps TRBD1 (6 bases). CDR3 nucleotide sequence: TGCGCCAGCAGCTTGGTGTCAGGGGCATCCTACGAGCAGTACTTC. Its protein is CASSLVSGASYEQYF.